Reported below is one T cell receptor beta chain. Germline V CDR1 and CDR2: GTSNPN, SVGIG (reference sequence). Trimming cost V 3 bases and J 7 bases, with 18 bases left between them. This CDR3 comprises 14 residues. Libraries were prepared by immunoSEQ multiplex PCR; TCRdb keeps only in-frame clonotypes and omits some of them. Altogether 200,000 to 250,000 clones are present, about 90% being singletons, with the ten largest covering 11%. The sample originates from a study of blood T cell repertoires in COVID-19. Cohorts were assigned according to the clinical history that participants reported. Donors in Cohort 3 who had recovered were those with two negative PCRs, healthcare professional clearance, or resolution of their symptoms.

The clonotype was recovered from a man younger than 40 who had recovered from COVID-19. The J gene is TRBJ1-2, the V gene TRBV30, with D hard to call. Sequenced sample: PBMCs or T cells enriched from blood (not recorded which). The CDR3 protein is CAWRATRGGRGYTF. The CDR3 nucleotides read TGTGCCTGGAGGGCCACGCGAGGCGGTCGTGGCTACACCTTC.